This record covers a single TCR beta chain. This entry belongs to a study of blood T cell repertoires in COVID-19. Original methodology: By means of reference gene primer amplification, nucleated cell counts were estimated. Repertoires were generated with immunoSEQ multiplex PCR, while TCRdb's copy carries only in-frame clones and drops some. For V, J and clone size, that table is used; D and trimming come from the DNA. Of approximately 320,000 clones in the sample, roughly 90% were seen once. CDR3 length: 13 residues. In germline, CDR1 is LGHDT, CDR2 YNNKEL (reference sequence). The V end lost 4 bases, the J end lost 6 bases, and 10 bases lay between the germline ends.

Sequenced: peripheral blood. The J gene is TRBJ2-1, the V gene TRBV3-1 (or the pseudogene TRBV3-2), with D perhaps TRBD2 (6 bases). This receptor was identified in a woman in her thirties with COVID-19, enrolled during active disease. In nucleotides, the CDR3 is TGTGCCAGCAGCCGATCGGGACTCAATGAGCAGTTCTTC. Amino acid sequence: CASSRSGLNEQFF.